A selection of T cell receptor beta chains follows, all from one sample in a study of T cell responses to AZD1222 COVID-19 vaccine. The protocol was immunoSEQ multiplex PCR, while the TCRdb copy is restricted to in-frame clones and leaves out a portion. The sample shows roughly 160,000 clones, approximately 92% of them seen only once. The material sequenced was peripheral blood, taken on day 0 of AZD1222 vaccination. The receptors come from an adult in good health. Both conserved end residues are part of each CDR3. D genes are given only for firm matches. Not every row has a clone size; where given, it reads once, few, many or a size class.

d_gene: -
abundance: -
j_gene: TRBJ1-1
v_gene: TRBV18
CDR3aa: CASSPGNTEAFF
CDR3nt: TGTGCCAGCTCACCTGGGAACACTGAAGCTTTCTTT

d_gene: -
abundance: -
j_gene: TRBJ2-7
v_gene: TRBV4-2
CDR3aa: CASSQELAGDTYEQYF
CDR3nt: TGTGCCAGCAGCCAAGAACTGGCGGGTGACACCTACGAGCAGTACTTC

d_gene: TRBD1
abundance: -
j_gene: TRBJ2-5
v_gene: TRBV6-5
CDR3aa: CASSQQGARRETQYF
CDR3nt: TGTGCCAGCAGCCAACAGGGGGCGCGTCGTGAGACCCAGTACTTC

d_gene: -
abundance: -
j_gene: TRBJ1-2
v_gene: TRBV5-6
CDR3aa: CASSLDRPMGGYTF
CDR3nt: TGTGCCAGCAGCTTGGATAGACCTATGGGAGGCTACACCTTC

d_gene: TRBD2
abundance: -
j_gene: TRBJ2-5
v_gene: TRBV29-1
CDR3aa: CSGHRGGRETQYF
CDR3nt: TGCAGCGGACACCGGGGGGGCCGAGAGACCCAGTACTTC

d_gene: TRBD1
abundance: -
j_gene: TRBJ2-7
v_gene: TRBV9
CDR3aa: CASSASGTGIYEQYF
CDR3nt: TGTGCCAGCAGCGCCTCTGGGACAGGGATCTACGAGCAGTACTTC

d_gene: -
abundance: -
j_gene: TRBJ2-4
v_gene: TRBV5-1
CDR3aa: CASSPRGGGAGAKNIQYF
CDR3nt: TGCGCCAGCAGCCCGAGGGGAGGAGGGGCGGGAGCCAAAAACATTCAGTACTTC

d_gene: -
abundance: -
j_gene: TRBJ1-6
v_gene: TRBV2
CDR3aa: CASGLGQINSPLHF
CDR3nt: TGTGCCAGCGGCCTAGGACAAATTAATTCACCCCTCCACTTT

d_gene: -
abundance: -
j_gene: TRBJ2-7
v_gene: TRBV6-5
CDR3aa: CASSYGVQGYEQYF
CDR3nt: TGTGCCAGCAGTTACGGGGTACAGGGCTACGAGCAGTACTTC

d_gene: TRBD1
abundance: -
j_gene: TRBJ2-1
v_gene: TRBV10-3
CDR3aa: CAIRSGGVSSYNEQFF
CDR3nt: TGTGCCATCAGGTCAGGGGGTGTGAGCTCCTACAATGAGCAGTTCTTC

d_gene: TRBD1
abundance: once
j_gene: TRBJ2-4
v_gene: TRBV19
CDR3aa: CASSTRDRGLGKNIQYF
CDR3nt: TGTGCCAGTAGTACACGGGACAGGGGGCTGGGCAAAAACATTCAGTACTTC

d_gene: -
abundance: -
j_gene: TRBJ1-3
v_gene: TRBV21-1
CDR3aa: CASSKGLAGNTIYF
CDR3nt: TGTGCCAGCAGCAAAGGCCTGGCCGGAAACACCATATATTTT

d_gene: -
abundance: -
j_gene: TRBJ1-6
v_gene: TRBV6-2/TRBV6-3
CDR3aa: CASSYLGHSYNSPLHF
CDR3nt: TGTGCCAGCAGTTACCTCGGACACAGCTATAATTCACCCCTCCACTTT

d_gene: TRBD1
abundance: -
j_gene: TRBJ2-7
v_gene: TRBV2
CDR3aa: CASSELGQGAYEQYF
CDR3nt: TGTGCCAGCAGTGAACTAGGACAGGGGGCCTACGAGCAGTACTTC

d_gene: -
abundance: once
j_gene: TRBJ1-2
v_gene: TRBV6-5
CDR3aa: CASILGSGGYGYTF
CDR3nt: TGTGCCAGCATATTGGGGTCAGGCGGATATGGCTACACCTTC

d_gene: TRBD2
abundance: -
j_gene: TRBJ2-1
v_gene: TRBV18
CDR3aa: CASSPPLAGGNYNEQFF
CDR3nt: TGTGCCAGCTCACCACCGTTAGCGGGGGGCAACTACAATGAGCAGTTCTTC

d_gene: -
abundance: once
j_gene: TRBJ2-1
v_gene: TRBV7-9
CDR3aa: CASSRDEQFF
CDR3nt: TGTGCCAGCAGCCGAGATGAGCAGTTCTTC

d_gene: TRBD1
abundance: -
j_gene: TRBJ2-3
v_gene: TRBV6-2/TRBV6-3
CDR3aa: CASSQDRESDTQYF
CDR3nt: TGTGCCAGCAGTCAGGACAGGGAGAGCGATACGCAGTATTTT

d_gene: -
abundance: once
j_gene: TRBJ2-3
v_gene: TRBV27
CDR3aa: CASSTGVGGTDTQYF
CDR3nt: TGTGCCAGCAGCACCGGGGTGGGCGGCACAGATACGCAGTATTTT

d_gene: -
abundance: -
j_gene: TRBJ1-3
v_gene: TRBV5-4
CDR3aa: CASSLRPYSGNTIYF
CDR3nt: TGTGCCAGCAGCCTCCGGCCCTACTCAGGAAACACCATATATTTT

d_gene: -
abundance: -
j_gene: TRBJ2-7
v_gene: TRBV25-1
CDR3aa: CASKGVWGEQYF
CDR3nt: TGTGCCAGCAAGGGGGTTTGGGGCGAGCAGTACTTC

d_gene: -
abundance: -
j_gene: TRBJ1-2
v_gene: TRBV10-3
CDR3aa: CAISESSGTGYTF
CDR3nt: TGTGCCATCAGTGAGTCGTCAGGGACTGGCTACACCTTC

d_gene: -
abundance: -
j_gene: TRBJ2-7
v_gene: TRBV20-1
CDR3aa: CSASGLASAYEQYF
CDR3nt: TGCAGTGCTAGTGGGTTAGCTAGCGCCTACGAGCAGTACTTC

d_gene: TRBD1
abundance: once
j_gene: TRBJ2-1
v_gene: TRBV2
CDR3aa: CARGGTGPNEQFF
CDR3nt: TGTGCCAGAGGGGGGACAGGGCCCAATGAGCAGTTCTTC

d_gene: -
abundance: -
j_gene: TRBJ1-2
v_gene: TRBV4-3
CDR3aa: CASSQGRLFYGYTF
CDR3nt: TGCGCCAGCAGCCAAGGCCGCCTATTCTATGGCTACACCTTC

d_gene: TRBD1
abundance: once
j_gene: TRBJ2-7
v_gene: TRBV27
CDR3aa: CASSPTGMYEQYF
CDR3nt: TGTGCCAGCAGTCCGACAGGGATGTACGAGCAGTACTTC

d_gene: -
abundance: once
j_gene: TRBJ1-4
v_gene: TRBV4-2
CDR3aa: CASSQDGATNEKLFF
CDR3nt: TGTGCCAGCAGCCAAGATGGAGCAACTAATGAAAAACTGTTTTTT

d_gene: -
abundance: -
j_gene: TRBJ2-7
v_gene: TRBV3-1/TRBV3-2
CDR3aa: CASSRSPLEALSSYEQYF
CDR3nt: TGTGCCAGCAGCCGATCACCCCTGGAGGCGTTGAGCTCCTACGAGCAGTACTTC

d_gene: -
abundance: once
j_gene: TRBJ1-1
v_gene: TRBV7-2
CDR3aa: CASSIINTEAFF
CDR3nt: TGTGCCAGCAGCATCATTAACACTGAAGCTTTCTTT

d_gene: -
abundance: -
j_gene: TRBJ1-3
v_gene: TRBV7-9
CDR3aa: CASSILGDGTKGSGNTIYF
CDR3nt: TGTGCCAGCAGCATTTTGGGGGATGGGACTAAAGGCTCTGGAAACACCATATATTTT

d_gene: -
abundance: -
j_gene: TRBJ2-1
v_gene: TRBV5-6
CDR3aa: CASSLSESFEQFF
CDR3nt: TGTGCCAGCAGCTTGTCAGAATCCTTTGAGCAGTTCTTC

d_gene: TRBD1
abundance: once
j_gene: TRBJ2-1
v_gene: TRBV10-3
CDR3aa: CASMPGQGINEQFF
CDR3nt: TGTGCCAGTATGCCGGGACAGGGAATCAATGAGCAGTTCTTC

d_gene: TRBD1
abundance: -
j_gene: TRBJ1-2
v_gene: TRBV28
CDR3aa: CASSLGQAWGYTF
CDR3nt: TGTGCCAGCAGTTTGGGACAGGCGTGGGGCTACACCTTC

d_gene: TRBD1
abundance: -
j_gene: TRBJ1-2
v_gene: TRBV19
CDR3aa: CASRRLGQPTGDYGYTF
CDR3nt: TGTGCCAGTAGGCGGTTGGGACAGCCCACGGGGGACTATGGCTACACCTTC

d_gene: TRBD1
abundance: -
j_gene: TRBJ2-5
v_gene: TRBV6-2/TRBV6-3
CDR3aa: CASSYSQNTGGYETQYF
CDR3nt: TGTGCCAGCAGTTACTCCCAAAATACAGGGGGCTATGAGACCCAGTACTTC

d_gene: TRBD1
abundance: -
j_gene: TRBJ1-1
v_gene: TRBV11-2
CDR3aa: CASSWDREKTTEAFF
CDR3nt: TGTGCCAGCAGTTGGGACAGGGAGAAGACCACTGAAGCTTTCTTT

d_gene: TRBD1
abundance: -
j_gene: TRBJ2-3
v_gene: TRBV10-3
CDR3aa: CAIRGLGGGSDTQYF
CDR3nt: TGTGCCATCAGGGGGTTAGGGGGCGGCTCAGATACGCAGTATTTT

d_gene: TRBD1
abundance: -
j_gene: TRBJ1-3
v_gene: TRBV27
CDR3aa: CASSSPGQGGSGNTIYF
CDR3nt: TGTGCCAGCAGTTCGCCGGGACAGGGGGGATCTGGAAACACCATATATTTT

d_gene: TRBD2
abundance: -
j_gene: TRBJ2-3
v_gene: TRBV10-2
CDR3aa: CASSESGLVVDTQYF
CDR3nt: TGCGCCAGCAGTGAGTCCGGACTAGTCGTAGATACGCAGTATTTT

d_gene: -
abundance: -
j_gene: TRBJ1-5
v_gene: TRBV28
CDR3aa: CASSLMGGYQPQHF
CDR3nt: TGTGCCAGCAGTTTAATGGGCGGTTATCAGCCCCAGCATTTT

d_gene: -
abundance: -
j_gene: TRBJ2-7
v_gene: TRBV27
CDR3aa: CASSLSLAGGEQYF
CDR3nt: TGTGCCAGCAGTTTATCACTAGCTGGAGGCGAGCAGTACTTC

d_gene: TRBD2
abundance: -
j_gene: TRBJ2-1
v_gene: TRBV10-3
CDR3aa: CAISRTSGGLDNEQFF
CDR3nt: TGTGCCATCAGTCGGACTAGCGGGGGCCTCGACAATGAGCAGTTCTTC

d_gene: -
abundance: -
j_gene: TRBJ2-7
v_gene: TRBV28
CDR3aa: CASNPPGRDYEQYF
CDR3nt: TGTGCCAGCAATCCACCCGGCAGGGACTACGAGCAGTACTTC

d_gene: -
abundance: -
j_gene: TRBJ2-1
v_gene: TRBV29-1
CDR3aa: CSVEVLELLQFF
CDR3nt: TGCAGCGTTGAAGTATTGGAGTTGTTGCAGTTCTTC

d_gene: TRBD1
abundance: -
j_gene: TRBJ1-5
v_gene: TRBV27
CDR3aa: CASSLATGGNQPQHF
CDR3nt: TGTGCCAGCAGTTTAGCGACAGGGGGAAATCAGCCCCAGCATTTT

d_gene: TRBD1
abundance: -
j_gene: TRBJ2-2
v_gene: TRBV14
CDR3aa: CASRPSGTGGTGELFF
CDR3nt: TGTGCCAGCCGACCCTCCGGGACAGGGGGCACCGGGGAGCTGTTTTTT

d_gene: TRBD1
abundance: -
j_gene: TRBJ2-2
v_gene: TRBV13
CDR3aa: CASSGTGGGELFF
CDR3nt: TGTGCCAGCAGCGGAACAGGGGGCGGGGAGCTGTTTTTT

d_gene: -
abundance: -
j_gene: TRBJ2-4
v_gene: TRBV9
CDR3aa: CASSPYRDSMAKNIQYF
CDR3nt: TGTGCCAGCAGCCCATACAGGGATTCCATGGCCAAAAACATTCAGTACTTC

d_gene: TRBD1
abundance: -
j_gene: TRBJ1-1
v_gene: TRBV30
CDR3aa: CAWSVARSTGVDTEAFF
CDR3nt: TGTGCCTGGAGTGTAGCCAGATCGACAGGGGTTGACACTGAAGCTTTCTTT

d_gene: -
abundance: -
j_gene: TRBJ2-7
v_gene: TRBV11-3
CDR3aa: CASSLDRGRTYEQYF
CDR3nt: TGTGCCAGCAGCTTAGATCGCGGCAGAACCTACGAGCAGTACTTC

d_gene: TRBD1
abundance: -
j_gene: TRBJ2-3
v_gene: TRBV7-3
CDR3aa: CASSLTGQGTGDTQYF
CDR3nt: TGTGCCAGCAGCTTAACGGGGCAGGGGACAGGAGATACGCAGTATTTT

d_gene: -
abundance: -
j_gene: TRBJ1-1
v_gene: TRBV6-4
CDR3aa: CASSPGRDEAEAFF
CDR3nt: TGTGCCAGCAGTCCCGGTAGGGACGAGGCGGAAGCTTTCTTT

d_gene: -
abundance: -
j_gene: TRBJ1-2
v_gene: TRBV6-5
CDR3aa: CASRSDHYGYTF
CDR3nt: TGTGCCAGCAGGTCGGACCACTATGGCTACACCTTC

d_gene: TRBD1
abundance: -
j_gene: TRBJ1-1
v_gene: TRBV9
CDR3aa: CASSSHPGQAAAGAFF
CDR3nt: TGTGCCAGCAGCTCACATCCGGGACAGGCTGCCGCTGGGGCTTTCTTT